Here is one T cell receptor (beta chain) with its context. What it binds is unknown. Clones were read by immunoSEQ multiplex PCR, and TCRdb kept only the in-frame ones, dropping some. The sample lists 25,000 to 40,000 clones, roughly 88% occurring once. Germline assignment: CDR1 SGHRS and CDR2 YFSETQ. The ends lost 4 bases at V and 0 bases at J; junction bases unmatched: 1. The CDR3 is made up of 15 amino acids. This specimen belongs to a study of chemoradiotherapy in HPV16-positive cancers. Whole-study results and caveats: Candidate HPV-specific clones and E7-related TCR motifs grew in tumor during treatment.

The V and J genes are TRBV5-1 and TRBJ2-1; the match to TRBD2 covers 10 bases. Here the sequenced sample was blood, taken from a patient who underwent chemoradiotherapy. This clonotype originated in a human donor with HPV-associated anogenital cancer. CDR3 loop: CASSSGRGSYNEQFF. Written as DNA, the CDR3 is TGCGCCAGCAGCAGCGGGAGGGGCTCCTACAATGAGCAGTTCTTC.